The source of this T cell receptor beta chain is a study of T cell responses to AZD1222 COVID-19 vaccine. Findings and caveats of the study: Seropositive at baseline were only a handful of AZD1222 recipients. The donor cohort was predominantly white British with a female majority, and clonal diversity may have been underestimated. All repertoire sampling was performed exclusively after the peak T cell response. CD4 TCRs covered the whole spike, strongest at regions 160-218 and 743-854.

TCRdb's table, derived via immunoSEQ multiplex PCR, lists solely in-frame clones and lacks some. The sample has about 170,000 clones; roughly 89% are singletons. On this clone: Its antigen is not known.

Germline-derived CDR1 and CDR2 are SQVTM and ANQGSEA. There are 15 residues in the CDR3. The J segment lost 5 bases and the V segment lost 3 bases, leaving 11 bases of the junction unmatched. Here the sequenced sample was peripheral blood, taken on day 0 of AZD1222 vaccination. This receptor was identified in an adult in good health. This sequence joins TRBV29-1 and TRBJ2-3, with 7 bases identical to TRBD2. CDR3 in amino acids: CSVDKRGPRGDTQYF. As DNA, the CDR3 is TGCAGCGTTGATAAGCGGGGCCCTCGGGGAGATACGCAGTATTTT.